This TCR beta chain was identified during a study of siplizumab effects on memory and regulatory T cells. Study observations and caveats: Naive-or-memory phenotypes were unassignable for roughly 75-97% of proliferating CD4+ or CD8+ clones. Of the alloreactive clones, only a minor fraction mapped to unstimulated subsets.

Roughly 10^5 TCR templates were measured in each sample. Sequencing was performed with immunoSEQ multiplex PCR; in TCRdb, only in-frame clones are kept and a portion is missing. This table has over 100,000 clones, about 91% appearing once. On this clone: Its specificity is unknown.

Deletions cut 2 bases from V and 2 bases from J, with 12 bases between. In germline, CDR1 is LNHDA, CDR2 SQIVND (reference sequence). CDR3 length: 15 residues. This TCR came from a human donor in good health. Sequencing input: Tregs sorted from blood. This chain connects TRBV19 to TRBJ1-2; D possibly corresponds to TRBD1 (6 bases). The CDR3 loop is CASSILGGLNYGYTF. In DNA form, the CDR3 reads TGTGCCAGTAGTATATTAGGGGGACTGAACTATGGCTACACCTTC. Combining the CDR3 with reference TRBV19 and TRBJ1-2 gives the whole variable domain DGGITQSPKYLFRKEGQNVTLSCEQNLNHDAMYWYRQDPGQGLRLIYYSQIVNDFQKGDIAEGYSVSREKKESFPLTVTSAQKNPTAFYLCASSILGGLNYGYTFGSGTRLTVV.